These 18 T cell receptor beta chains were sequenced from one sample in a study of graft-versus-host responses after intestinal transplantation. The assay was immunoSEQ multiplex PCR, and TCRdb's table has in-frame clones only and misses some. The sample consists of tens of thousands of clones, under 95% of them appearing once. The source was PBMCs, collected roughly 120 days after intestinal transplantation. The source is a human patient who received an intestinal transplant, so some T cells may come from the graft donor.

This rearrangement joins TRBV28 to TRBJ2-1; possibly TRBD2 for D (6 bases). V was pared by 9 bases and J by 7 bases, with 16 bases between. The CDR3 sequence is 13 residues long. Germline-derived CDR1 and CDR2 are MDHEN and SYDVKM. The DNA of the CDR3 is TGTGCCAGTCATACGGGAGTTTGGAATGAGCAGTTCTTC. Translating gives CASHTGVWNEQFF.

This chain joins TRBV5-6 and TRBJ2-7; no definite D call. Trimming took off 0 bases at V and 0 bases at J, with 10 bases between the two ends. Germline CDR1 is SGHDT and CDR2 is YYEEEE. CDR3 length: 15 amino acids. Here the CDR3 reads CASSLGSSSSYEQYF. The CDR3 nucleotides are TGTGCCAGCAGCTTGGGGTCTTCCAGCTCCTACGAGCAGTACTTC.

The rearrangement links TRBV18 to TRBJ2-7; 11 bases map to TRBD2. Germline V gene sequence: CDR1 KGHSH, CDR2 LQKENI. This CDR3 has 14 residues. V shed 4 bases, J shed 2 bases, and the junction held 1 base outside the gene matches. CDR3 loop: CASSLGLAAYEQYF. The CDR3, as DNA: TGTGCCAGCTCACTGGGACTAGCGGCCTACGAGCAGTACTTC.

This chain joins TRBV7-2 and TRBJ2-5; 10 nucleotides line up with TRBD2. Germline V CDR1 and CDR2: SGHTA, FQGNSA. V was clipped by 3 bases and J by 0 bases; unmatched bases: 10. This CDR3 contains 18 residues. For the CDR3, the DNA is TGTGCCAGCAGCTTTCTCCTAGCGGGAGACACGTACCAAGAGACCCAGTACTTC. Protein: CASSFLLAGDTYQETQYF.

This clone was counted only a few times. The rearrangement joins TRBV5-6 to TRBJ1-1; D is possibly TRBD1 (5 bases). The CDR3 covers 15 residues. Between the trimmed V and J ends, which lost 1 base and 0 bases, there was a span of 10 bases. Germline CDR1 is SGHDT and CDR2 is YYEEEE. The chain's CDR3 is CASSLHGGLNTEAFF. The CDR3 nucleotides read TGTGCCAGCAGCTTGCACGGGGGATTGAACACTGAAGCTTTCTTT.

The V and J genes are TRBV16 and TRBJ1-2, with no clear D. The CDR3 is 14 residues long. Trimming left V 4 bases short and J 5 bases short, with 14 bases between. CDR1 and CDR2 from the germline V gene are KGHSY and FQNENV. The CDR3 nucleotides read TGTGCCAGCAGCCGATCGGACGCTGCGTATGGCTACACCTTC. Translating it yields CASSRSDAAYGYTF.

This clone was counted once. The chain couples TRBV6-1 to TRBJ1-1; D ambiguous. CDR1 and CDR2 from the germline V gene are MNHNS and SASEGT. Between the trimmed V and J ends, which lost 0 bases and 1 base, there was a span of 18 bases. This CDR3 has 18 amino acids. For the CDR3, the DNA is TGTGCCAGCAGTGAAGCGCTTCTGGACGGCCGACGGAACACTGAAGCTTTCTTT. This sequence encodes CASSEALLDGRRNTEAFF.

V gene TRBV7-3 combines with J gene TRBJ2-7, with TRBD2 identical over 11 bases. Germline CDR1 SGHTA, CDR2 FQGTGA. The CDR3 has 14 amino acids. V lost 5 bases and J lost 5; bases outside the gene matches: 5. CDR3: CASSPTSGSDEQYF. CDR3 nucleotides: TGTGCCAGCAGCCCCACTAGCGGGAGCGACGAGCAGTACTTC.

The chain recombines TRBV11-2 with TRBJ1-2, with D tentatively TRBD1 (5 bases). The germline V gene has CDR1 SGHAT and CDR2 FQNNGV. V gave up 5 bases and J gave up 3 bases, with 19 bases separating them. The CDR3 has 16 residues. DNA of the CDR3: TGTGCCAGCAGCCCACATCGAGCAGGGAGTGACTATGGCTACACCTTC. Translation gives CASSPHRAGSDYGYTF. Supplemented by reference TRBV11-2 and TRBJ1-2, the full variable domain reads EAGVAQSPRYKIIEKRQSVAFWCNPISGHATLYWYQQILGQGPKLLIQFQNNGVVDDSQLPKDRFSAERLKGVDSTLKIQPAKLEDSAVYLCASSPHRAGSDYGYTFGSGTRLTVV.

The gene calls are TRBV28 and TRBJ1-2, with D perhaps TRBD1 (5 bases). The CDR3 covers 12 residues. Germline V gene data show CDR1 as MDHEN and CDR2 as SYDVKM. V was clipped by 10 bases and J by 10 bases, with 19 bases between them. For the CDR3, the DNA is TGTGCCACCTTGCTTGGAGACAGACTCTACACCTTC. Protein product: CATLLGDRLYTF.

The V gene is TRBV19, the J gene TRBJ2-5; 10 nucleotides agree with TRBD2. V lost 5 bases and J lost 4; bases outside the gene matches: 4. CDR3 length: 14 residues. From germline, CDR1 is LNHDA and CDR2 SQIVND (reference sequence). In DNA, the CDR3 is TGTGCCAGTAGTTCACGACTAGCGGGAGAGACCCAGTACTTC. Translated, it gives CASSSRLAGETQYF.

V gene TRBV6-5 combines with J gene TRBJ1-6, with TRBD1 matching 7 bases. Germline loops: CDR1 MNHEY, CDR2 SVGAGI. Trimming at V came to 5 bases and at J to 4 bases, leaving 5 bases not matched to a gene. This CDR3 is 15 amino acids long. The CDR3 DNA reads as TGTGCCAGCAGTCCTCGGGACAGATATAATTCACCCCTCCACTTT. Encoded protein: CASSPRDRYNSPLHF.

Regarding this clone: The sample has other DNA sequences that encode this CDR3 too. V is TRBV6-5 and J is TRBJ2-5; D not resolved. The germline V and J ends were trimmed by 2 bases and 5 bases, with 3 bases remaining between them. This CDR3 region has 11 residues. The germline CDR1 and CDR2 sequences are MNHEY and SVGAGI. The CDR3 nucleotides are TGTGCCAGCAGTTACCGGGAGACCCAGTACTTC. Its protein is CASSYRETQYF.

The V call is TRBV5-1, the J call TRBJ2-7; D remains ambiguous. Germline V gene sequence: CDR1 SGHRS, CDR2 YFSETQ. V was shortened by 1 base and J by 0 bases, with 8 bases between the two germline ends. This CDR3 spans 14 amino acids. The CDR3 region is CASSLTASSYEQYF. CDR3 sequence (DNA): TGCGCCAGCAGCTTGACCGCCAGCTCCTACGAGCAGTACTTC. The variable domain in full, completed from reference TRBV5-1 and TRBJ2-7, reads KAGVTQTPRYLIKTRGQQVTLSCSPISGHRSVSWYQQTPGQGLQFLFEYFSETQRNKGNFPGRFSGRQFSNSRSEMNVSTLELGDSALYLCASSLTASSYEQYFGPGTRLTVT.

DNA of the CDR3: TGTGCCAGCAGTTTAGACGCTACCAAGACCCAGTACTTC. Protein product: CASSLDATKTQYF. This chain joins TRBV27 and TRBJ2-5; unclear D gene. Germline lookup yields CDR1 MNHEY and CDR2 SMNVEV (reference sequence). V was trimmed by 2 bases and J by 6 bases, leaving 10 bases between them. The CDR3 length is 13 residues.

The J gene is TRBJ2-3, the V gene TRBV5-1; D possibly uses TRBD1 or TRBD2 (5 bases each). Trimming removed 0 bases at V and 4 bases at J, with 15 bases between. Per germline, CDR1 SGHRS and CDR2 YFSETQ. The CDR3 sequence is 16 residues long. CDR3 sequence: CASSLEGTSGADTQYF. CDR3 bases: TGCGCCAGCAGCTTGGAAGGGACCTCCGGCGCAGATACGCAGTATTTT.

V usage is TRBV6-5 and J usage is TRBJ1-5, with unresolved D. Trimming removed 4 bases at V and 4 bases at J, with 8 bases between. The germline V gene has CDR1 MNHEY and CDR2 SVGAGI. The CDR3 extends over 13 amino acids. CDR3 sequence (DNA): TGTGCCAGCAGTTGGGTTAAGAATCAGCCCCAGCATTTT. Its translation: CASSWVKNQPQHF.

The chain has TRBV5-4 and TRBJ2-1; 8 nucleotides align to TRBD1. CDR1 and CDR2 (germline): SGHNT, YYREEE (reference sequence). The ends lost 5 bases at V and 1 base at J; junction bases unmatched: 8. CDR3 length: 16 residues. The CDR3 here is CASSTGGQNSYNEQFF. The DNA of the CDR3 is TGTGCCAGCAGTACAGGGGGGCAGAATTCCTACAATGAGCAGTTCTTC. The full variable domain, completed using reference TRBV5-4 and TRBJ2-1, is ETGVTQSPTHLIKTRGQQVTLRCSSQSGHNTVSWYQQALGQGPQFIFQYYREEENGRGNFPPRFSGLQFPNYSSELNVNALELDDSALYLCASSTGGQNSYNEQFFGPGTRLTVL.